One TCR beta chain is described in this entry. It has no known antigen specificity. The input lacks base qualities; no much larger clone sits a single base away. Trimming at the junction amounts to 7 bases on V and 4 bases on J, and the germline ends lie 14 bases apart. According to the germline V gene, CDR1 reads MNHEY and CDR2 reads SVGAGI. The CDR3 has 14 amino acids, counting the end cysteine and phenylalanine. Only the CDR3 portion is preserved as DNA: 42 bases, with reading frame beginning at the first base. The CDR3 regions of human TCRbeta chains were subjected to immunosequencing. Processing in the source paper ran as follows. TCRs in the repertoires were matched against a reference library of SARS-CoV-2-specific TCRs that had been generated with the MIRA antigen-specificity platform. Breadth meant the fraction of unique TCRs that were SARS-CoV-2-associated, whereas depth meant the fraction of total T cells that were SARS-CoV-2-associated. Each spike-specific TCR was assigned to its reactive spike region and to a CD4 or CD8 class using the MIRA data. Log10-transformed breadth and depth values were compared by one-way ANOVA with Sidak's multiple comparisons tests. TCRdb re-hosts the immuneACCESS table, in-frame sequences only. Its copies lack some clones; in the studies checked, an unresolved V gene accounts for under half of them, and the cause for the rest is not known. The DNA was the basis for D and trimming; V, J and clone size are from that table. This sample is represented by about 120,000 clones; 70% to 90% of them were singletons. Of the sample, around 1.5% is held by the ten largest clones.

The record originates from a study of T cell responses to AZD1222 COVID-19 vaccine (dated by TCRdb to about 2021). Concerning the study at large: AZD1222 recipients whose second dose came at about 4 weeks and those whose second dose came at about 12 weeks were combined into one group, since spike-specific TCR depth and breadth did not differ between the two schedules. TCR sequencing was performed for 233 trial participants, of whom around 210 were given two doses of AZD1222 and some 25 were given two doses of MenACWY control vaccine. Trial participants were enrolled by age into subgroups of 18-55, 56-69 and 70-plus years, and about 150, 27 and 61 TCR-sequenced participants, respectively, were included in these subgroups. Overall study results and their limits: The 56-69-year group was small, and its depth increase did not reach significance, likely because of low power. The vaccine-associated CD4 TCRs covered the entire spike protein, and the dominant responses fell in regions 160-218 and 743-854. Reportedly, close to half of the unique spike-specific TCRs recognized epitopes lying outside the regions that are mutated in the B.1.351 and B.1.1.7 variants. Most participants were white British and females outnumbered males, and the authors suggested that clonal diversity may have been underestimated. Because no day 14 peak-response samples were available, the repertoires could be characterized only after the peak T cell response. After two AZD1222 doses, spike-specific TCR breadth and depth were significantly higher than at day 0 and than in MenACWY recipients. Conclusions about previously exposed vaccinees are limited, since just a handful of AZD1222 recipients were seropositive for SARS-CoV-2 at baseline.

Interpreted using the paper, the time point label stands for: baseline before first vaccination. Vaccinee samples were obtained from the UK trials COV001 and COV002, which included a single-blind randomized controlled phase 2/3 trial of AZD1222 (ChAdOx1 nCoV-19) in healthy adults. For TCRbeta chain sequencing, PBMC samples from trial participants were taken at day 0 and at day 28 after the second dose. This TCR was recovered from an adult in good health. The material sequenced was peripheral blood, taken on day 0 of AZD1222 vaccination. The rearranged segments are TRBV6-5 and TRBJ1-3, and TRBD1 may be the D gene, going by 6 matching bases. The nucleotide sequence reads as follows: TGTGCCAGCAACACAGGGTATCCGGGAAACACCATATATTTT. It specifies CASNTGYPGNTIYF.